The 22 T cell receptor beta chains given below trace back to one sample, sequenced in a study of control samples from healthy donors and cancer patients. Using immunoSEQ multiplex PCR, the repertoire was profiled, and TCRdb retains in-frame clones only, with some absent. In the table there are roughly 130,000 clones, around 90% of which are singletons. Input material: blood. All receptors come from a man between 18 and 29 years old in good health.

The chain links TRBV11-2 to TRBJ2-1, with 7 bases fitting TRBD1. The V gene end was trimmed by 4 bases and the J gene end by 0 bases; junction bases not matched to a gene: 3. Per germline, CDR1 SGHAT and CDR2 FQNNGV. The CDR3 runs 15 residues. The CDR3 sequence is CASSSQGSSYNEQFF. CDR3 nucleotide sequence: TGTGCCAGCAGCTCACAGGGGAGCTCCTACAATGAGCAGTTCTTC.

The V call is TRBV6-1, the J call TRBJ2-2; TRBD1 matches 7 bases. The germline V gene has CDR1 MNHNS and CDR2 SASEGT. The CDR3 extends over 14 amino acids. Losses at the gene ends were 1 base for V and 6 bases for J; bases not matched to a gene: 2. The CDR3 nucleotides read TGTGCCAGCAGTGAAGGACAGGGTTCCGGGGAGCTGTTTTTT. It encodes CASSEGQGSGELFF.

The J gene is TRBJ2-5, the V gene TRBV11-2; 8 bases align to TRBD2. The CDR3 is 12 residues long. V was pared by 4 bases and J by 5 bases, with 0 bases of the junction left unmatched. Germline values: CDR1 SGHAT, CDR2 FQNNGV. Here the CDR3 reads CASSSGGETQYF. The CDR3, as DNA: TGTGCCAGCAGCTCGGGGGGGGAGACCCAGTACTTC. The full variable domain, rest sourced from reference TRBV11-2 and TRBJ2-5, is EAGVAQSPRYKIIEKRQSVAFWCNPISGHATLYWYQQILGQGPKLLIQFQNNGVVDDSQLPKDRFSAERLKGVDSTLKIQPAKLEDSAVYLCASSSGGETQYFGPGTRLLVL.

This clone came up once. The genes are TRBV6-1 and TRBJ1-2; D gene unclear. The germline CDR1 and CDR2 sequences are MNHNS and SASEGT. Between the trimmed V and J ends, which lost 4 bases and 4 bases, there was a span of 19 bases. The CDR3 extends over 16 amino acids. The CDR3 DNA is TGTGCCAGCAGTGTTTCCGGGGAAGGAGGGTCCTATGGCTACACCTTC. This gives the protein CASSVSGEGGSYGYTF.

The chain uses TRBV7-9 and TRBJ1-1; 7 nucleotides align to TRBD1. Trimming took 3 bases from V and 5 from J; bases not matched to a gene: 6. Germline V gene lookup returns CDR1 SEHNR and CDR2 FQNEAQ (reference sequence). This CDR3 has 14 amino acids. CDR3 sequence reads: CASSLTGTGTEAFF. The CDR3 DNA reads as TGTGCCAGCAGCTTGACAGGGACCGGGACTGAAGCTTTCTTT.

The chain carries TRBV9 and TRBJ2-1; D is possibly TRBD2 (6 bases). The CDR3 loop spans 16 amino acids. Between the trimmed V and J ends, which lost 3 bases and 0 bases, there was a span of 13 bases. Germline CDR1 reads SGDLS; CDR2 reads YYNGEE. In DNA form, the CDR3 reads TGTGCCAGCAGCGGCGTCGGAGGGACCTCCTACAATGAGCAGTTCTTC. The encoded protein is CASSGVGGTSYNEQFF.

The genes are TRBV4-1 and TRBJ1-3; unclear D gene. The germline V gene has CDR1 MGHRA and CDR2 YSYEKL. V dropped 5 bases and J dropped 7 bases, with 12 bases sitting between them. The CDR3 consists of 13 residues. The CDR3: CASSAPMANTIYF. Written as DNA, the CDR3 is TGCGCCAGCAGCGCGCCTATGGCCAACACCATATATTTT.

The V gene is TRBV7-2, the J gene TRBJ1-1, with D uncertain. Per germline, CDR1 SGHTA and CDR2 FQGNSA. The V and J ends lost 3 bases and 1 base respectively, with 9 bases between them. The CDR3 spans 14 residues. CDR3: CASSFTRTNTEAFF. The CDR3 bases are TGTGCCAGCAGCTTCACTCGGACGAACACTGAAGCTTTCTTT.

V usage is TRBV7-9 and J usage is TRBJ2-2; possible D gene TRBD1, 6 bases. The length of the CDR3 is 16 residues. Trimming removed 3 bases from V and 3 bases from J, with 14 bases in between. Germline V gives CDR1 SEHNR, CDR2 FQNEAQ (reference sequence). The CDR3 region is CASSFPDSGYTGELFF. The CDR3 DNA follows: TGTGCCAGCAGCTTCCCGGACAGTGGTTACACCGGGGAGCTGTTTTTT.

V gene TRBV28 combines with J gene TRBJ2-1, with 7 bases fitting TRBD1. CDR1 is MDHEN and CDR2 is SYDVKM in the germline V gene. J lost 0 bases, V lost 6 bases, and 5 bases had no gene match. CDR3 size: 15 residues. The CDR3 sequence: CASRGTDPSYNEQFF. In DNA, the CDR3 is TGTGCCAGCAGGGGGACAGACCCCTCCTACAATGAGCAGTTCTTC.

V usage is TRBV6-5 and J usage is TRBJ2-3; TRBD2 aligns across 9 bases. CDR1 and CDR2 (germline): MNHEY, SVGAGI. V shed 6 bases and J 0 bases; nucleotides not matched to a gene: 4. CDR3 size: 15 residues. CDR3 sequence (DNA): TGTGCCAGCAGGGGACTAGCCGGAAGCACAGATACGCAGTATTTT. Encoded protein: CASRGLAGSTDTQYF.

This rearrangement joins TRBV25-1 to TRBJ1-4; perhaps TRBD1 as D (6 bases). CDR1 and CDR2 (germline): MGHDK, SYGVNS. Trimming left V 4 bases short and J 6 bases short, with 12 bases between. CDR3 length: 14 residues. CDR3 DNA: TGTGCCAGCAGTGGAACAGGGATCTATGAAAAACTGTTTTTT. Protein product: CASSGTGIYEKLFF.

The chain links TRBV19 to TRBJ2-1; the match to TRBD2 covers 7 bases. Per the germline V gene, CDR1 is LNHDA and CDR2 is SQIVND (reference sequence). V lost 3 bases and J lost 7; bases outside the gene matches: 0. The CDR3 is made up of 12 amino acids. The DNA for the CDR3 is TGTGCCAGTAGTATCGGGGGGAATGAGCAGTTCTTC. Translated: CASSIGGNEQFF.

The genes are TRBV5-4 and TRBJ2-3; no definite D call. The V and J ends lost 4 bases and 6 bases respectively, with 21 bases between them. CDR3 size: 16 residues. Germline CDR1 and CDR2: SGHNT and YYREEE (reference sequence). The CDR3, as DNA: TGTGCCAGCAGCAATTACGTTCTGAAGGTTGGGGATACGCAGTATTTT. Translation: CASSNYVLKVGDTQYF.

The CDR3 is CASSMKESTDTQYF. In DNA form, the CDR3 reads TGTGCCAGTAGTATGAAAGAGAGCACAGATACGCAGTATTTT. This rearrangement joins TRBV19 to TRBJ2-3; D remains unclear. The CDR3 extends over 14 amino acids. With 3 bases removed from V and 0 bases from J, the gap between germline ends came to 7 bases. Per the germline V gene, CDR1 is LNHDA and CDR2 is SQIVND (reference sequence).

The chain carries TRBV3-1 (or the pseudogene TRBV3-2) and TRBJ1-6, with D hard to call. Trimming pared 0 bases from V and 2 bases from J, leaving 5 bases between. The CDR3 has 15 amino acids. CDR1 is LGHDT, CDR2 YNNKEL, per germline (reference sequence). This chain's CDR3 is CASSQDTPYNSPLHF. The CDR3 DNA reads TGTGCCAGCAGCCAAGATACTCCCTATAATTCACCCCTCCACTTT.

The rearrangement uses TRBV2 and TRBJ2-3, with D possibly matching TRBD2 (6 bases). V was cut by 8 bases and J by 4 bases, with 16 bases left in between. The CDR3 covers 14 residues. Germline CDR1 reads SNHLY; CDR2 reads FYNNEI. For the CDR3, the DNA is TGTGCCAGCCACCGTACTAGCAGTCCAGATACGCAGTATTTT. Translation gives CASHRTSSPDTQYF.

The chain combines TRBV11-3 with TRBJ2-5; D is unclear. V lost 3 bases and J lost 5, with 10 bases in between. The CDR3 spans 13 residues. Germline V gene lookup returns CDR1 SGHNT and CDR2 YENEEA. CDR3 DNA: TGTGCCAGCAGCTTTCGTGGCGCGGAGACCCAGTACTTC. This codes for CASSFRGAETQYF. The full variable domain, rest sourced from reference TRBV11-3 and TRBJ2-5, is EAGVVQSPRYKIIEKKQPVAFWCNPISGHNTLYWYLQNLGQGPELLIRYENEEAVDDSQLPKDRFSAERLKGVDSTLKIQPAELGDSAVYLCASSFRGAETQYFGPGTRLLVL.

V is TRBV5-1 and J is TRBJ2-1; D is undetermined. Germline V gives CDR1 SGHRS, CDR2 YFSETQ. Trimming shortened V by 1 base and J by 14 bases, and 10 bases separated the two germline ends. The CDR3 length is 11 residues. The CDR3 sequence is CASSLLGSEFF. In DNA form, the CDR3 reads TGCGCCAGCAGCTTGTTGGGGTCAGAGTTCTTC. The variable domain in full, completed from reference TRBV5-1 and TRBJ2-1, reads KAGVTQTPRYLIKTRGQQVTLSCSPISGHRSVSWYQQTPGQGLQFLFEYFSETQRNKGNFPGRFSGRQFSNSRSEMNVSTLELGDSALYLCASSLLGSEFFGPGTRLTVL.

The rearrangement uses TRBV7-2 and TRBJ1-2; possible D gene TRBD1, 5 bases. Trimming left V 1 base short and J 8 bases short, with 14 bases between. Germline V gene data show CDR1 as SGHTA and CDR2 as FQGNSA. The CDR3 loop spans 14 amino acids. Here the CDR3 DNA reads TGTGCCAGCAGCTTAGTAGGAGGGGAAGAAGGCTACACCTTC. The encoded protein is CASSLVGGEEGYTF.

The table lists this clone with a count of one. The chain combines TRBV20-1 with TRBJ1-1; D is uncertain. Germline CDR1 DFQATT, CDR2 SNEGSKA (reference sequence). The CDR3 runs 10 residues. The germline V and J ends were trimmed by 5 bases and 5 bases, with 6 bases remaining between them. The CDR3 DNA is TGCAGTGCTCGTGGGACTGAAGCTTTCTTT. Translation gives CSARGTEAFF.

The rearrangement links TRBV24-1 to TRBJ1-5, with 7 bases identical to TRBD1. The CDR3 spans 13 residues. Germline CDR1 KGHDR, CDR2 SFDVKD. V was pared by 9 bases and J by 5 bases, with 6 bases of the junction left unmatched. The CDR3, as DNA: TGTGCCACCGACAGGGCTCGGGATCAGCCCCAGCATTTT. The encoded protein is CATDRARDQPQHF.